This T cell receptor beta chain was sequenced for a study of identical twins. cDNA carried unique molecular identifiers, and a universal primer site was added by template switching. TCRdb called the 5' RACE reads again in MiXCR, with one record for every CDR3 protein. Here the sample spans about 200,000 distinct CDR3 sequences, approximately 9% being singletons. Study findings and constraints: The analysis was cross-sectional rather than longitudinal within donors. Sequences that were beta out-of-frame showed weaker excess twin sharing.

This clonotype has more than one count but fewer than ten. Its matching antigen is unknown. Sequencing input: memory (CD45RO+) T cells sorted from blood. This receptor was obtained from a woman younger than 35 in good health.

The CDR3 region is CSVEGGLAAYNEQFF. The CDR3 coding sequence is TGCAGCGTTGAAGGGGGACTAGCGGCCTACAATGAGCAGTTCTTC. The chain couples TRBV29-1 to TRBJ2-1; TRBD2 agrees at 11 bases. Germline V gives CDR1 SQVTM, CDR2 ANQGSEA. V gave up 1 base and J gave up 2 bases; unmatched junction bases: 1. The CDR3 has 15 residues.